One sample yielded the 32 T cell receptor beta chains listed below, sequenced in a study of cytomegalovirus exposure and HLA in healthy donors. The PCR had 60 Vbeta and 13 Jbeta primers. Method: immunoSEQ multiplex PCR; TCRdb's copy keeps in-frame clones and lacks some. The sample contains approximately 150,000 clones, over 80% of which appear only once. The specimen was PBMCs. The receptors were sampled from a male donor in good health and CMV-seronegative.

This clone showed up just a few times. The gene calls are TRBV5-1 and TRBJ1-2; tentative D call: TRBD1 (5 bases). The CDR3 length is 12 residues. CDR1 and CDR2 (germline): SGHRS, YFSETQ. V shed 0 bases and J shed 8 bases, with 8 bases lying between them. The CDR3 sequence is CASSLEQGGYTF. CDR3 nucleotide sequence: TGCGCCAGCAGCTTGGAGCAGGGAGGCTACACCTTC.

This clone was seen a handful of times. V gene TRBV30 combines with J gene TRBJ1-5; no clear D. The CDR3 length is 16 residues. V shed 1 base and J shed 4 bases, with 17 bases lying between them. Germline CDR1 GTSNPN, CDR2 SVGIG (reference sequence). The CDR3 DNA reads TGTGCCTGGAGTGACCTTGTTGGATTCGGGAATCAGCCCCAGCATTTT. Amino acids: CAWSDLVGFGNQPQHF.

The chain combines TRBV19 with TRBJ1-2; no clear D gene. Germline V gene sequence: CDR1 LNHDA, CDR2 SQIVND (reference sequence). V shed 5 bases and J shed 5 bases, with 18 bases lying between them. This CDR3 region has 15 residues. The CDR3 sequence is CASSSGLSQGYGYTF. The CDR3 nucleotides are TGTGCCAGTAGTTCCGGACTTTCCCAAGGGTATGGCTACACCTTC. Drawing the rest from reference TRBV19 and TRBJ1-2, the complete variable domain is DGGITQSPKYLFRKEGQNVTLSCEQNLNHDAMYWYRQDPGQGLRLIYYSQIVNDFQKGDIAEGYSVSREKKESFPLTVTSAQKNPTAFYLCASSSGLSQGYGYTFGSGTRLTVV.

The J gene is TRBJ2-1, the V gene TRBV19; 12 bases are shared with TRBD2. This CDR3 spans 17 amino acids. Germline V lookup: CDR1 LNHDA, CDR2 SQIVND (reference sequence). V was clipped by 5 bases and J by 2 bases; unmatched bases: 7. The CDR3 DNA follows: TGTGCCAGTAGTCGGATCGGACTAGCGGGGCCCTACAATGAGCAGTTCTTC. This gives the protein CASSRIGLAGPYNEQFF.

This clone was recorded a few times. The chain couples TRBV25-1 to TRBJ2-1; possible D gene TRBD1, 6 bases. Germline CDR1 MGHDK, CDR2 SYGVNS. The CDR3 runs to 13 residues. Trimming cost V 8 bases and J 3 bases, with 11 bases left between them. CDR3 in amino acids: CASGWGHYNEQFF. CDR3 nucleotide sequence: TGTGCCAGCGGGTGGGGGCACTACAATGAGCAGTTCTTC.

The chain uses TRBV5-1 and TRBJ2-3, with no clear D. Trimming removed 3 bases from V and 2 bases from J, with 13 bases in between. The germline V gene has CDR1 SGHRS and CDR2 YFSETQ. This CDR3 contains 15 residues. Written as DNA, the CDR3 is TGCGCCAGCAGCTGGGTAGCTTCCCCCACAGATACGCAGTATTTT. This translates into CASSWVASPTDTQYF.

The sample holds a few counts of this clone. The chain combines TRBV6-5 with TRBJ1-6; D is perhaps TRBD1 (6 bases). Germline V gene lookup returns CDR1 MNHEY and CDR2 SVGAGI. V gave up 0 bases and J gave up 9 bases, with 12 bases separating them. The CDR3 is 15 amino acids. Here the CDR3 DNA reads TGTGCCAGCAGTTACTCAAGCAGGGGAAGTTCACCCCTCCACTTT. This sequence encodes CASSYSSRGSSPLHF.

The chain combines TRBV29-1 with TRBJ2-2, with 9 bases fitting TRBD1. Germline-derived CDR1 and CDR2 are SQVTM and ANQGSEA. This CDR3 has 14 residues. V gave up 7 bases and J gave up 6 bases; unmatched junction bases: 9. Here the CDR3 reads CSATQGARAGELFF. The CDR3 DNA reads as TGCAGCGCAACACAGGGGGCCAGGGCCGGGGAGCTGTTTTTT.

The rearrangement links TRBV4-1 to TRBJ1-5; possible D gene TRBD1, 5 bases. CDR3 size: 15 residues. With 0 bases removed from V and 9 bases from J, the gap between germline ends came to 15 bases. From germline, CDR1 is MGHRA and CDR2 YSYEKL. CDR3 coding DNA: TGCGCCAGCAGCCAAGATGTGCAGGGATCTTGGCCCCAGCATTTT. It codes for CASSQDVQGSWPQHF.

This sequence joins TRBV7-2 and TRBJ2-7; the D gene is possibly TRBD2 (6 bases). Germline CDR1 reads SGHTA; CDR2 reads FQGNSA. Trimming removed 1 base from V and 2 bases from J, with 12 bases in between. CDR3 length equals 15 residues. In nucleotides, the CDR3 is TGTGCCAGCAGCTTAGACCCGGGACTGGCCTACGAGCAGTACTTC. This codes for CASSLDPGLAYEQYF.

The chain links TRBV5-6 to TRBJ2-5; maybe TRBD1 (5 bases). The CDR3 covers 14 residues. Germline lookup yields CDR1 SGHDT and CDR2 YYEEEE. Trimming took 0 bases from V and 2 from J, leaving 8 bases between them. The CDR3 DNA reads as TGTGCCAGCAGCTTGGAGGGGCCACAAGAGACCCAGTACTTC. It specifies CASSLEGPQETQYF.

CDR3 nucleotides: TGTGCCAGCAGCTTAGCGGGGGGGCCGTATAGCAATCAGCCCCAGCATTTT. Encoded protein: CASSLAGGPYSNQPQHF. V and J are TRBV7-9 and TRBJ1-5, with D perhaps TRBD1 (6 bases). This CDR3 has 17 amino acids. Between the trimmed V and J ends, which lost 0 bases and 0 bases, there was a span of 12 bases. Germline assignment: CDR1 SEHNR and CDR2 FQNEAQ (reference sequence).

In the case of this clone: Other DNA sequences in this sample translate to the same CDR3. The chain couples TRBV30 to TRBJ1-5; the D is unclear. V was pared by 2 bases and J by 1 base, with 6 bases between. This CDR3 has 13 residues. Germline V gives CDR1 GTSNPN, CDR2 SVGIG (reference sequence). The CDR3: CAWSRESNQPQHF. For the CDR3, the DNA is TGTGCCTGGAGTAGAGAAAGCAATCAGCCCCAGCATTTT.

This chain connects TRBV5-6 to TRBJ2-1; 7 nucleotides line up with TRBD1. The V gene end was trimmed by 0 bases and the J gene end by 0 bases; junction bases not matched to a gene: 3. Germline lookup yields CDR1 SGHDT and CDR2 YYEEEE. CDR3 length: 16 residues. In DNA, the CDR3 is TGTGCCAGCAGCTTGGACAGGGGAAGCTCCTACAATGAGCAGTTCTTC. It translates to CASSLDRGSSYNEQFF.

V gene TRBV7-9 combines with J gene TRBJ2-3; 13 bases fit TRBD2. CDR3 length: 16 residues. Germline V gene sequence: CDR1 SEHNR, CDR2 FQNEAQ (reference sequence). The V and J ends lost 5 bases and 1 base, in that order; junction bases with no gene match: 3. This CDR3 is CASSPGLAGGTDTQYF. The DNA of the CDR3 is TGTGCCAGCAGCCCTGGACTAGCGGGGGGCACAGATACGCAGTATTTT. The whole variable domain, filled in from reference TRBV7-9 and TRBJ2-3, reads DTGVSQNPRHKITKRGQNVTFRCDPISEHNRLYWYRQTLGQGPEFLTYFQNEAQLEKSRLLSDRFSAERPKGSFSTLEIQRTEQGDSAMYLCASSPGLAGGTDTQYFGPGTRLTVL.

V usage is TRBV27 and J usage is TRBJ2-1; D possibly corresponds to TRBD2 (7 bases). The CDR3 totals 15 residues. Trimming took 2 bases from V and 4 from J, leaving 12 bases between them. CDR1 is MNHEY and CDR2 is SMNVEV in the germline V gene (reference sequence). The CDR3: CASSLAGARYNEQFF. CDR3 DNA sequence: TGTGCCAGCAGTTTAGCGGGGGCCCGTTACAATGAGCAGTTCTTC.

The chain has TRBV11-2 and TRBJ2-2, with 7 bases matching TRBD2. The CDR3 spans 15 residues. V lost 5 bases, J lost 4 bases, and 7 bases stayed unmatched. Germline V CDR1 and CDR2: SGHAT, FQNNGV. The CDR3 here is CASSDYGGSTGELFF. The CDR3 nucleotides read TGTGCCAGCAGCGATTACGGGGGGAGCACCGGGGAGCTGTTTTTT.

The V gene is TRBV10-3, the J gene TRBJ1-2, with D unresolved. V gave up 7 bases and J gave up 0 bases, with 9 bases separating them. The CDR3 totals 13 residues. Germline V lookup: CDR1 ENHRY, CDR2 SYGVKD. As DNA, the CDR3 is TGTGCCATCATGAGGGAGCCTAACTATGGCTACACCTTC. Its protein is CAIMREPNYGYTF.

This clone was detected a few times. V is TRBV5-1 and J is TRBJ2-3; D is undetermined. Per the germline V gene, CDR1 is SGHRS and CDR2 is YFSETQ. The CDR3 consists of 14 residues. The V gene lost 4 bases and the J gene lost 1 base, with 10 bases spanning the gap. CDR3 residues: CASSLNAGTDTQYF. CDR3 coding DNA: TGCGCCAGCAGCCTAAATGCTGGCACAGATACGCAGTATTTT.

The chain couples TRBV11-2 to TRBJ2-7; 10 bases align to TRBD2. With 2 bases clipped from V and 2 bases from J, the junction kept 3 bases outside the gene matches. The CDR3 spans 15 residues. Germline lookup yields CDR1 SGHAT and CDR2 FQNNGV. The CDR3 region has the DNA TGTGCCAGCAGCTTATTAGCGGGGGGACCCTACGAGCAGTACTTC. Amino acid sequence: CASSLLAGGPYEQYF.

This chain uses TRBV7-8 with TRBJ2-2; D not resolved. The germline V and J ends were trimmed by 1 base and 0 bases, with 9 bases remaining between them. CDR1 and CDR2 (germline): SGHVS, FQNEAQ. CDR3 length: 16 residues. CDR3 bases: TGTGCCAGCAGCTTAGTGGGCACCGCGAACACCGGGGAGCTGTTTTTT. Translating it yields CASSLVGTANTGELFF.

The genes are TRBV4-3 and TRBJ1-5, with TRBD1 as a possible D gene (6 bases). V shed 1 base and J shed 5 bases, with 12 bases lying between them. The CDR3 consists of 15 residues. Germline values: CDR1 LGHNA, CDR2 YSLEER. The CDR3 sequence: CASSQAGTPDQPQHF. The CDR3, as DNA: TGCGCCAGCAGCCAAGCAGGGACACCCGATCAGCCCCAGCATTTT.

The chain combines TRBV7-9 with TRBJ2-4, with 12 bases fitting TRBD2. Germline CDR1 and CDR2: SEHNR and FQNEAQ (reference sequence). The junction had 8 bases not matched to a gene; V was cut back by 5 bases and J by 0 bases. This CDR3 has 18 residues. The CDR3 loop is CASSQLAGGSLAKNIQYF. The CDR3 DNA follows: TGTGCCAGCAGCCAACTAGCGGGGGGTTCCCTAGCCAAAAACATTCAGTACTTC.

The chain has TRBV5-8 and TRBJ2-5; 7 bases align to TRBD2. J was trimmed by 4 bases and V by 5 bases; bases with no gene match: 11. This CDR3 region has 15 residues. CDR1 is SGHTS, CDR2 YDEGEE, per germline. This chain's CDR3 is CASSRNVGGTETQYF. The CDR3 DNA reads TGTGCCAGCAGTCGTAACGTGGGGGGGACAGAGACCCAGTACTTC.

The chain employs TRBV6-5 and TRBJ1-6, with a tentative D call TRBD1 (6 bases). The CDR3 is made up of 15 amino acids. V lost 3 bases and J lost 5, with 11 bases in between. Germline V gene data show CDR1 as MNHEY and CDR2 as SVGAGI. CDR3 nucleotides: TGTGCCAGCAGTTATACCCGGGACAATAATTCACCCCTCCACTTT. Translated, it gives CASSYTRDNNSPLHF.

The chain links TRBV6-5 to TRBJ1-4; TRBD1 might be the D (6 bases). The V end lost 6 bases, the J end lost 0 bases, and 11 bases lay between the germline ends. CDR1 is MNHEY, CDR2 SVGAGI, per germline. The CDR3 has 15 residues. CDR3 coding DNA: TGTGCCAGCAGAACAGGGACTACAACTAATGAAAAACTGTTTTTT. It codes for CASRTGTTTNEKLFF.

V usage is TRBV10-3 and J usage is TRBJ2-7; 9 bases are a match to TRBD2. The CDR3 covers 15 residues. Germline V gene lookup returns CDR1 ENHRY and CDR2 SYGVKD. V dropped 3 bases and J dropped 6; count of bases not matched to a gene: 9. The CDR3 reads CAISEGLAGNLEQYF. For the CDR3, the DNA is TGTGCCATCAGTGAAGGGCTAGCGGGGAATCTCGAGCAGTACTTC.

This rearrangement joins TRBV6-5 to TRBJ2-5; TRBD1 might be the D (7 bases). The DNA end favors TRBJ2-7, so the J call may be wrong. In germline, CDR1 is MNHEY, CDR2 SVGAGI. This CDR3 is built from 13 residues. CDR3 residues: CASSRQGGHEQYF. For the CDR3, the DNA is TGTGCCAGCAGCAGACAGGGAGGACACGAGCAGTACTTC.

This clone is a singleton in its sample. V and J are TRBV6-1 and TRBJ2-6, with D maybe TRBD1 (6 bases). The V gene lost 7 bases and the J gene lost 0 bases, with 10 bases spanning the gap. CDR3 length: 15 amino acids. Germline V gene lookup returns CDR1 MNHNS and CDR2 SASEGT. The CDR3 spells CASNPDSSGANVLTF. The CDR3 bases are TGTGCCAGCAACCCGGACAGCTCTGGGGCCAACGTCCTGACTTTC.

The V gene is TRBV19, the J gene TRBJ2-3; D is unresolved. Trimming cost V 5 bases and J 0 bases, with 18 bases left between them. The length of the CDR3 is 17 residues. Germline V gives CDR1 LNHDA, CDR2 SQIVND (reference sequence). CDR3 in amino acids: CASSGATVWSSTDTQYF. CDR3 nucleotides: TGTGCCAGTAGTGGAGCCACCGTTTGGTCTAGCACAGATACGCAGTATTTT. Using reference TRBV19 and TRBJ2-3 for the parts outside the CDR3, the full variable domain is DGGITQSPKYLFRKEGQNVTLSCEQNLNHDAMYWYRQDPGQGLRLIYYSQIVNDFQKGDIAEGYSVSREKKESFPLTVTSAQKNPTAFYLCASSGATVWSSTDTQYFGPGTRLTVL.

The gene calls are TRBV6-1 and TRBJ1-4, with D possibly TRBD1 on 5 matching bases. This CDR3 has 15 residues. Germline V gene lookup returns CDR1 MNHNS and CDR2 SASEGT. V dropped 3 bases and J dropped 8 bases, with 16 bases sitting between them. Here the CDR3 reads CASSEGHTLVEKLFF. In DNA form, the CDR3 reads TGTGCCAGCAGTGAGGGGCATACCCTTGTAGAAAAACTGTTTTTT.

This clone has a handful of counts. The CDR3 region has the DNA TGTGCCAGCAGCCCTCGCTCCGAGGGAGAGCAGTACTTC. It encodes CASSPRSEGEQYF. V gene TRBV7-8 combines with J gene TRBJ2-7, with a weak D call TRBD2 (5 bases). Germline V gives CDR1 SGHVS, CDR2 FQNEAQ. V was trimmed by 5 bases and J by 7 bases, leaving 15 bases between them. This CDR3 has 13 residues. Combining the CDR3 with reference TRBV7-8 and TRBJ2-7 gives the whole variable domain GAGVSQSPRYKVAKRGQDVALRCDPISGHVSLFWYQQALGQGPEFLTYFQNEAQLDKSGLPSDRFFAERPEGSVSTLKIQRTQQEDSAVYLCASSPRSEGEQYFGPGTRLTVT.